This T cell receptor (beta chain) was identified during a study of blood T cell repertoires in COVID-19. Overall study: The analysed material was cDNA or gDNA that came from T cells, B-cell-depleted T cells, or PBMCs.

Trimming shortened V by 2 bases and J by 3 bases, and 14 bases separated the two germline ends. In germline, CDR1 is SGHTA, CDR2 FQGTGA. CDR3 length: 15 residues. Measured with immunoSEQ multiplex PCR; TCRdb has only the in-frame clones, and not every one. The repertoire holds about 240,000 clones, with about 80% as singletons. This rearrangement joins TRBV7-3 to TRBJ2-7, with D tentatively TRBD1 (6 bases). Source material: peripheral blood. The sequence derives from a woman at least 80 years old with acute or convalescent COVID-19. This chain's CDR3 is CASSLGPGEIYEQYF. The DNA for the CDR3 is TGTGCCAGCAGCTTAGGGCCAGGGGAAATCTACGAGCAGTACTTC.